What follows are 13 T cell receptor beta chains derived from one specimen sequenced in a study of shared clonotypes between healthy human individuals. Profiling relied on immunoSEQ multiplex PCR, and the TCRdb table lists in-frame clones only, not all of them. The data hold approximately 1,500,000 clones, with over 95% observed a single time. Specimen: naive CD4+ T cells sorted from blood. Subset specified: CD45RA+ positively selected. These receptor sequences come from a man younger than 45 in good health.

The CDR3 reads CASSKWGTETDTQYF. The CDR3 DNA is TGCGCCAGCAGCAAGTGGGGGACAGAAACAGATACGCAGTATTTT. The V and J genes are TRBV5-1 and TRBJ2-3; the match to TRBD1 covers 7 bases. V dropped 4 bases and J dropped 3; count of bases not matched to a gene: 8. Germline V CDR1 and CDR2: SGHRS, YFSETQ. The CDR3 consists of 15 residues.

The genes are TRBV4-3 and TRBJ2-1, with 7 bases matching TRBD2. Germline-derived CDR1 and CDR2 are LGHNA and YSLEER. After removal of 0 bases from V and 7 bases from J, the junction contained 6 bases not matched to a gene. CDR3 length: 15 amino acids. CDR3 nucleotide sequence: TGCGCCAGCAGCCAAGAAGGGTCAGCGGGGAATGAGCAGTTCTTC. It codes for CASSQEGSAGNEQFF.

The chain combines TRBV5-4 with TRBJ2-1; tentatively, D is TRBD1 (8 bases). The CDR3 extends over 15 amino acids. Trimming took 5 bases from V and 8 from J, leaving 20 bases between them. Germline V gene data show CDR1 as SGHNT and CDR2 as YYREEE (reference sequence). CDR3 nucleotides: TGTGCCAGCAGTCCTACAGGGGGGGTCAAGTATGAGCAGTTCTTC. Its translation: CASSPTGGVKYEQFF.

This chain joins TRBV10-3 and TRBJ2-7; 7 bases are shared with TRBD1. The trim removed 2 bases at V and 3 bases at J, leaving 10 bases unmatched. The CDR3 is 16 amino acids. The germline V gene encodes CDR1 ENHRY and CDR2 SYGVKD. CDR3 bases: TGTGCCATCAGTGAGCCCCAAACAGGGGACCTCTACGAGCAGTACTTC. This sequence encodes CAISEPQTGDLYEQYF.

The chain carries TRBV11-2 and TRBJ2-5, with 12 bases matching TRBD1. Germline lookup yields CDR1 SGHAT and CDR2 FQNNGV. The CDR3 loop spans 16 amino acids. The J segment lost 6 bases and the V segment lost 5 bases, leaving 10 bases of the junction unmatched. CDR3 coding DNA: TGTGCCAGCAGCACCTTGGGACAGGGGGCTGCGAAGACCCAGTACTTC. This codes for CASSTLGQGAAKTQYF.

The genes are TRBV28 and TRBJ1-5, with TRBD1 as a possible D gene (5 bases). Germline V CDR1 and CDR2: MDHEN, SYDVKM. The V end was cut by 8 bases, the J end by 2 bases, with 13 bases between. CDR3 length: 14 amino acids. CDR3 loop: CASCRAWGNQPQHF. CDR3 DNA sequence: TGTGCCAGCTGCAGGGCCTGGGGCAATCAGCCCCAGCATTTT.

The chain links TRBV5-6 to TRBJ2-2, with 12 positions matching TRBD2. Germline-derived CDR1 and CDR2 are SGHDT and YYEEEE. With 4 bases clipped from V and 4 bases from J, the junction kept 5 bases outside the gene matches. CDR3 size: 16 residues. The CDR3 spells CASSQTSGSFTGELFF. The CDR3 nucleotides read TGTGCCAGCAGCCAGACTAGCGGGAGTTTCACCGGGGAGCTGTTTTTT. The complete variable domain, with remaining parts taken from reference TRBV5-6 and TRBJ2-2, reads DAGVTQSPTHLIKTRGQQVTLRCSPKSGHDTVSWYQQALGQGPQFIFQYYEEEERQRGNFPDRFSGHQFPNYSSELNVNALLLGDSALYLCASSQTSGSFTGELFFGEGSRLTVL.

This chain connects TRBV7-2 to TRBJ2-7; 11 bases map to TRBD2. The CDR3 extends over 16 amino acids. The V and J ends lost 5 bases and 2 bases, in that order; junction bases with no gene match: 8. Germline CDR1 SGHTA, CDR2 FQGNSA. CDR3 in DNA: TGTGCCAGCAGCAGACCGGGGACTAGCGGAGCCTACGAGCAGTACTTC. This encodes CASSRPGTSGAYEQYF. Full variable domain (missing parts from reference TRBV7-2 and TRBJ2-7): GAGVSQSPSNKVTEKGKDVELRCDPISGHTALYWYRQSLGQGLEFLIYFQGNSAPDKSGLPSDRFSAERTGGSVSTLTIQRTQQEDSAVYLCASSRPGTSGAYEQYFGPGTRLTVT.

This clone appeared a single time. The CDR3 region is CASRTQIQGQRFF. The CDR3 coding sequence is TGCGCCAGCAGAACCCAGATCCAGGGGCAGCGCTTCTTC. The chain joins TRBV5-1 to TRBJ2-1; the D gene is possibly TRBD1 (6 bases). This CDR3 contains 13 residues. Germline V gene sequence: CDR1 SGHRS, CDR2 YFSETQ. The V end was cut by 5 bases, the J end by 16 bases, with 22 bases between.

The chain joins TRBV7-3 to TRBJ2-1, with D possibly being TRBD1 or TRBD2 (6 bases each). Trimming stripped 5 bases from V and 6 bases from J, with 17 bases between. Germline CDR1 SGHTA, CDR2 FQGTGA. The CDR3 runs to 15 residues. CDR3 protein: CASSLLPQGGNEQFF. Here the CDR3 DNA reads TGTGCCAGCAGCCTCCTCCCACAGGGAGGCAATGAGCAGTTCTTC. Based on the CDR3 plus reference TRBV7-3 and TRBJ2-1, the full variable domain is GAGVSQTPSNKVTEKGKYVELRCDPISGHTALYWYRQSLGQGPEFLIYFQGTGAADDSGLPNDRFFAVRPEGSVSTLKIQRTERGDSAVYLCASSLLPQGGNEQFFGPGTRLTVL.

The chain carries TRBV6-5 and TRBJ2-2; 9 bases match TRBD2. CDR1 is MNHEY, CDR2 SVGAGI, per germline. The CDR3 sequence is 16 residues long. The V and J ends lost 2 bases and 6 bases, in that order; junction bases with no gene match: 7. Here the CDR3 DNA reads TGTGCCAGCAGTTACGGTAGCGGGGGCCCCCCCGGGGAGCTGTTTTTT. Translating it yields CASSYGSGGPPGELFF.

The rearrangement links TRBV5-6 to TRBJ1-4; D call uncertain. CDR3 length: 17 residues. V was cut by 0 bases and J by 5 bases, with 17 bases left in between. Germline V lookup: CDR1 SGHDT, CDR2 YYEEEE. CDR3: CASSLDRLSIGNEKLFF. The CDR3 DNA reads TGTGCCAGCAGCTTGGACCGACTTTCGATCGGGAATGAAAAACTGTTTTTT.

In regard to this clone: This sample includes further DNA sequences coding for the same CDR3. The CDR3 is CSVGTGNQPQHF. The CDR3 nucleotides read TGCAGCGTCGGGACAGGGAATCAGCCCCAGCATTTT. The chain is built from TRBV29-1 and TRBJ1-5, with TRBD1 matching over 9 bases. This CDR3 comprises 12 residues. The V gene's germline CDR1 is SQVTM and CDR2 ANQGSEA. Unmatched junction bases numbered 1, after V lost 6 bases and J lost 4 bases. Combining the CDR3 with reference TRBV29-1 and TRBJ1-5 gives the whole variable domain SAVISQKPSRDICQRGTSLTIQCQVDSQVTMMFWYRQQPGQSLTLIATANQGSEATYESGFVIDKFPISRPNLTFSTLTVSNMSPEDSSIYLCSVGTGNQPQHFGDGTRLSIL.